A single sample gave rise to the 4 T cell receptor beta chains below, sequenced in a study of blood T cell repertoires in COVID-19. TCRdb's copy holds only in-frame clones and misses some; the assay was immunoSEQ multiplex PCR. The sample has about 100,000 clones, 60% to 85% seen once. Source material: peripheral blood. The origin of the receptors is a woman older than 75 with active or convalescent COVID-19.

J is TRBJ1-1 and V is TRBV23-1, with 9 positions matching TRBD1. TRBV23-1 is classed as an ORF, of uncertain function. V shed 6 bases, J shed 4 bases, and the junction held 3 bases outside the gene matches. This CDR3 comprises 13 residues. CDR3 sequence: CASRTGGTTEAFF. Here the CDR3 DNA reads TGCGCCAGCAGGACAGGGGGGACCACTGAAGCTTTCTTT.

The chain links TRBV14 to TRBJ1-1; TRBD1 agrees at 10 bases. Germline V gene lookup returns CDR1 SGHDN and CDR2 FVKESK. The V and J ends lost 3 bases and 6 bases, in that order; junction bases with no gene match: 10. The CDR3 consists of 16 residues. The CDR3 reads CASSQDRGVGRAEAFF. CDR3 nucleotides: TGTGCCAGCAGCCAGGACAGGGGGGTCGGTAGGGCTGAAGCTTTCTTT.

The V call is TRBV6-6, the J call TRBJ2-3, with D unresolved. Trimming pared 1 base from V and 4 bases from J, leaving 3 bases between. CDR3 length: 12 residues. Germline CDR1 reads MNHNY; CDR2 reads SVGAGI (reference sequence). CDR3 region: CASSYYSDTQYF. The CDR3 DNA is TGTGCCAGCAGTTACTACTCAGATACGCAGTATTTT.

The genes are TRBV20-1 and TRBJ2-1; 11 bases are shared with TRBD2. Looked up from germline, CDR1 is DFQATT and CDR2 is SNEGSKA (reference sequence). After removal of 6 bases from V and 3 bases from J, the junction contained 13 bases not matched to a gene. The CDR3 has 17 amino acids. CDR3 in DNA: TGCAGTGCCAGTGGGCTAGCGGGAGGTCGTTACTACAATGAGCAGTTCTTC. It codes for CSASGLAGGRYYNEQFF.